The T cell receptor beta chain described here comes from a study of blood T cells in healthy people across ages. The study, taken as a whole, reports: Older individuals had lower TCR beta diversity per million T cells (the decline was roughly linear). Unsorted PBMCs blocked a conclusive comparison of naive and antigen-experienced cells. The long-lived group displayed more naive CD4+ cells, plus higher diversity, than the aged donors did.

To note about this clonotype: Its target is not known.

PCR was performed a second time for roughly 7 to 11 cycles using a sample-barcoded 5' primer and a J-beta primer mix. From the 5' RACE reads, TCRdb called clonotypes with MiXCR, one entry per CDR3 protein. The profile covers around 970,000 distinct CDR3 sequences, with about 51% appearing a single time and roughly a fifth taken by the ten largest. Sequencing was done on a sample of blood. The TCR originated in a woman aged 55-75 years in good health.

In DNA, the CDR3 is TGTGCCAGCAGCCCCCTTACTAGCGGGAGTAATTGGGGAGGCAATGAGCAGTTCTTC. Protein product: CASSPLTSGSNWGGNEQFF. This chain links TRBV7-9 with TRBJ2-1; the match to TRBD2 covers 11 bases. Germline assignment: CDR1 SEHNR and CDR2 FQNEAQ (reference sequence). CDR3 size: 19 residues. The V gene end was trimmed by 5 bases and the J gene end by 6 bases; junction bases not matched to a gene: 18.